These T cell receptor beta chains were read from a single sample in a study of T cells in Graves' hyperthyroidism and ophthalmopathy. From the multiplex PCR reads, TCRdb called clonotypes with MiXCR, one entry per CDR3 protein. The sample consists of around 180,000 distinct CDR3 sequences, about a sixth of them appearing once. The specimen was blood. Receptor source: a woman aged 50 to 65 with Graves' hyperthyroidism. The CDR3 runs from the conserved cysteine through the conserved F or W. Each record gives: clone size, J gene, V gene, D gene, CDR3 protein, CDR3 DNA. A D gene is named only where the DNA matches it firmly. Expanded clones get a size class; other rows say once, few or many, or leave the size out.

abundance: many; j_gene: TRBJ2-2; v_gene: TRBV24-1; d_gene: TRBD1; CDR3aa: CATSGTAYTGELFF; CDR3nt: TGTGCCACCAGCGGGACAGCCTACACCGGGGAGCTGTTTTTT
abundance: .; j_gene: TRBJ1-2; v_gene: TRBV5-1; d_gene: TRBD1; CDR3aa: CASSTGQGNYGYTF; CDR3nt: TGCGCCAGCAGCACCGGACAGGGAAACTATGGCTACACCTTC
abundance: .; j_gene: TRBJ2-7; v_gene: TRBV19; d_gene: .; CDR3aa: CASSTGGEQYF; CDR3nt: TGTGCCAGTAGTACTGGTGGGGAGCAGTACTTC
abundance: many; j_gene: TRBJ1-1; v_gene: TRBV6-1; d_gene: .; CDR3aa: CASSERGRGPEAFF; CDR3nt: TGTGCCAGCAGTGAACGAGGTAGAGGACCTGAAGCTTTCTTT
abundance: few; j_gene: TRBJ1-1; v_gene: TRBV4-1; d_gene: .; CDR3aa: CASSQGTGLDTEAFF; CDR3nt: TGCGCCAGCAGCCAAGGTACAGGTTTAGACACTGAAGCTTTCTTT
abundance: .; j_gene: TRBJ1-2; v_gene: TRBV12-3/TRBV12-4; d_gene: .; CDR3aa: CASSLNPLYGYTF; CDR3nt: TGTGCCAGCAGCTTAAACCCCCTCTATGGCTACACCTTC
abundance: many; j_gene: TRBJ1-5; v_gene: TRBV27; d_gene: .; CDR3aa: CASTALAGKNQPQHF; CDR3nt: TGTGCCAGCACTGCTTTGGCAGGGAAGAATCAGCCCCAGCATTTT
abundance: .; j_gene: TRBJ1-2; v_gene: TRBV5-4; d_gene: TRBD1; CDR3aa: CASSIQGTHGYTF; CDR3nt: TGTGCCAGCAGCATACAGGGGACCCATGGCTACACCTTC
abundance: .; j_gene: TRBJ1-2; v_gene: TRBV19; d_gene: TRBD1; CDR3aa: CAGSISEAGGSYGYTF; CDR3nt: TGTGCCGGTAGTATTAGTGAGGCAGGGGGATCCTATGGCTACACCTTC
abundance: .; j_gene: TRBJ1-1; v_gene: TRBV12-3/TRBV12-4; d_gene: .; CDR3aa: CASSFSSRPGVGAGVNTEAFF; CDR3nt: TGTGCCAGCAGTTTCTCCAGTAGGCCAGGGGTAGGGGCGGGTGTGAACACTGAAGCTTTCTTT
abundance: few; j_gene: TRBJ2-7; v_gene: TRBV5-4; d_gene: .; CDR3aa: CASSPAVKPYEQYF; CDR3nt: TGTGCCAGCAGCCCGGCCGTGAAGCCCTACGAGCAGTACTTC
abundance: many; j_gene: TRBJ1-5; v_gene: TRBV15; d_gene: TRBD1; CDR3aa: CATRDRGVNQPQHF; CDR3nt: TGTGCCACCAGAGACAGGGGAGTCAATCAGCCCCAGCATTTT
abundance: many; j_gene: TRBJ1-1; v_gene: TRBV29-1; d_gene: .; CDR3aa: CSVPSGASEAFF; CDR3nt: TGCAGCGTGCCCTCGGGGGCTTCAGAAGCTTTCTTT
abundance: few; j_gene: TRBJ2-7; v_gene: TRBV4-1; d_gene: TRBD1; CDR3aa: CASSQAMRGGSEQYF; CDR3nt: TGCGCCAGCAGCCAAGCAATGAGAGGGGGCTCCGAGCAGTACTTC
abundance: many; j_gene: TRBJ2-3; v_gene: TRBV12-3/TRBV12-4; d_gene: .; CDR3aa: CASSLTGTDTQYF; CDR3nt: TGTGCCAGCAGCCTCACTGGCACAGATACGCAGTATTTT
abundance: few; j_gene: TRBJ1-6; v_gene: TRBV20-1; d_gene: .; CDR3aa: CSASFPTRDSPLHF; CDR3nt: TGCAGTGCTAGTTTCCCGACCCGGGATTCACCCCTCCACTTT
abundance: many; j_gene: TRBJ2-7; v_gene: TRBV11-2; d_gene: .; CDR3aa: CASSLTGSGYEQYF; CDR3nt: TGTGCCAGCAGCTTAACAGGGTCGGGCTACGAGCAGTACTTC
abundance: many; j_gene: TRBJ2-1; v_gene: TRBV5-1; d_gene: .; CDR3aa: CASTRGSSYNEQFF; CDR3nt: TGCGCCAGCACGCGGGGCAGCTCCTACAATGAGCAGTTCTTC
abundance: many; j_gene: TRBJ1-2; v_gene: TRBV25-1; d_gene: TRBD1; CDR3aa: CASSGSQGTSGYTF; CDR3nt: TGTGCCAGCAGTGGTTCACAGGGGACAAGCGGCTACACCTTC
abundance: many; j_gene: TRBJ1-1; v_gene: TRBV16; d_gene: .; CDR3aa: CASSSNRNTEAFF; CDR3nt: TGTGCCAGCAGCTCGAACAGGAACACTGAAGCTTTCTTT
abundance: many; j_gene: TRBJ1-1; v_gene: TRBV20-1; d_gene: .; CDR3aa: CSAKAGIMNTEAFF; CDR3nt: TGCAGTGCTAAGGCAGGGATTATGAACACTGAAGCTTTCTTT
abundance: many; j_gene: TRBJ1-5; v_gene: TRBV6-1; d_gene: .; CDR3aa: CASSTGGPNQPQHF; CDR3nt: TGTGCCAGCAGTACCGGAGGGCCCAACCAGCCCCAGCATTTT
abundance: .; j_gene: TRBJ1-2; v_gene: TRBV7-8; d_gene: .; CDR3aa: CASSLAGASYGYTF; CDR3nt: TGTGCCAGCAGCTTAGCAGGGGCCTCCTATGGCTACACCTTC
abundance: many; j_gene: TRBJ1-2; v_gene: TRBV5-1; d_gene: TRBD1; CDR3aa: CASREPFGQGALYGYTF; CDR3nt: TGCGCCAGCAGGGAACCCTTCGGACAGGGGGCTTTATATGGCTACACCTTC
abundance: .; j_gene: TRBJ2-7; v_gene: TRBV12-3/TRBV12-4; d_gene: .; CDR3aa: CATDSYEQYF; CDR3nt: TGTGCCACGGACAGTTACGAGCAGTACTTC
abundance: .; j_gene: TRBJ1-2; v_gene: TRBV3-1; d_gene: .; CDR3aa: CASSQDRDSNYGYTF; CDR3nt: TGTGCCAGCAGCCAAGATAGGGACTCAAACTATGGCTACACCTTC
abundance: .; j_gene: TRBJ2-5; v_gene: TRBV11-2; d_gene: .; CDR3aa: CASSLGLGGTQYF; CDR3nt: TGTGCCAGCAGCTTAGGGCTGGGGGGGACCCAGTACTTC
abundance: many; j_gene: TRBJ2-7; v_gene: TRBV7-2; d_gene: TRBD1; CDR3aa: CASSWTGSYEQYF; CDR3nt: TGTGCCAGCAGCTGGACAGGTTCCTACGAGCAGTACTTC
abundance: many; j_gene: TRBJ2-5; v_gene: TRBV15; d_gene: TRBD2; CDR3aa: CATSRGSGVQETQYF; CDR3nt: TGTGCCACCAGCAGAGGAAGCGGGGTCCAAGAGACCCAGTACTTC
abundance: .; j_gene: TRBJ1-2; v_gene: TRBV4-3; d_gene: TRBD1; CDR3aa: CASSRDDRGTYGYTF; CDR3nt: TGCGCCAGCAGCCGAGACGACAGGGGGACATATGGCTACACCTTC
abundance: many; j_gene: TRBJ2-1; v_gene: TRBV3-1; d_gene: .; CDR3aa: CASSPRARGGGEQFF; CDR3nt: TGTGCCAGCAGCCCCCGCGCAAGGGGGGGGGGGGAGCAGTTCTTC
abundance: many; j_gene: TRBJ1-1; v_gene: TRBV7-2; d_gene: .; CDR3aa: CASRGGFTNTEAFF; CDR3nt: TGTGCCAGCAGAGGTGGGTTCACGAACACTGAAGCTTTCTTT